This T cell receptor (beta chain) emerged from a study of cytomegalovirus exposure and HLA in healthy donors. Both 60 Vbeta primers and 13 Jbeta primers went into the PCR. The authors' processing: Among the unique TCR beta chains that a later analysis counted, around 82 million in all, 10 million to 14 million were shared. Sequenced by immunoSEQ multiplex PCR; TCRdb stores in-frame clones only, minus some. V, J and clone size reflect that table, while D and trimming were determined from the DNA. The sample contains more than 95,000 clones, 72% of which appear only once. In its sample, this clone was seen a few times. The antigen remains unidentified. Study-level points and caveats: Among TCR sequences, most were rare, though some public TCRs appeared in many donors. A later analysis found TCR association rates differed by HLA locus, highest for DRB1 and lowest for HLA-C.

This CDR3 is 15 amino acids long. The V segment lost 1 base and the J segment 9 bases; nucleotides outside the gene matches: 7. Germline CDR1 and CDR2: LNHDA and SQIVND (reference sequence). Sequenced material: PBMCs. The rearrangement joins TRBV19 to TRBJ2-1; TRBD1 agrees at 9 bases. The TCR was taken from a man between 25 and 39 years old in good health and CMV-seronegative. In DNA form, the CDR3 reads TGTGCCAGTAGTATAGTCGACAGGGGGAGTTCTGAGCAGTTCTTC. Residues: CASSIVDRGSSEQFF.